Each of the 2 T cell receptor beta chains below was sequenced from the same sample in a study of T cell responses to AZD1222 COVID-19 vaccine (dated by TCRdb to the early 2020s). The method was the immunoSEQ multiplex PCR assay. TCRdb took this table from immuneACCESS and kept in-frame rearrangements with V and J called. Such tables lack part of the clones; where checked against another copy, unresolved V genes explain under half of the gap, and the rest is unexplained. A total of 120,000 or so clones appear in this sample, approximately 92% of them only once. The ten largest clones take up approximately 1.1% of the sample. The time point label on this specimen signifies: baseline before first vaccination. The material was peripheral blood, obtained on day 0 of AZD1222 vaccination. The source is an adult in good health.

The V gene is TRBV9, the J gene TRBJ1-2; tentatively, D is TRBD1 (5 bases). V lost 3 bases, J lost 4 bases, and 13 bases lay in between. Germline CDR1 SGDLS, CDR2 YYNGEE. This CDR3 is built from 14 residues. The CDR3 DNA is TGTGCCAGCAGCGCCGGCGGGACTTTCTATGGCTACACCTTC. Its translation: CASSAGGTFYGYTF.

As DNA, the CDR3 is TGTGCCAGCAGTTTGGTAGGGAACTCCTACAATGAGCAGTTCTTC. Protein product: CASSLVGNSYNEQFF. This chain uses TRBV28 with TRBJ2-1; D is undetermined. Per germline, CDR1 MDHEN and CDR2 SYDVKM. V lost 3 bases, J lost 0 bases, and 9 bases lay in between. The CDR3 covers 15 residues.